This entry features one T cell receptor (beta chain) sequence. Antigen: not known. The V gene end was trimmed by 4 bases and the J gene end by 2 bases; junction bases not matched to a gene: 7. CDR1 and CDR2 from the germline V gene are MNHEY and SMNVEV (reference sequence). The CDR3 runs to 15 residues. The repertoire was sequenced with immunoSEQ multiplex PCR; TCRdb's copy has only in-frame clones and lacks some. Among 100,000 or so clones, about 88% were seen once, and the ten largest hold more than 15%. The data derive from a study of T cell responses to AZD1222 COVID-19 vaccine. Turning to the study itself: Second-dose intervals of approximately 4 or approximately 12 weeks were pooled. The study's findings and limits: Reports indicate that nearly half of spike-specific TCRs are directed at unmutated variant regions. Spike-specific TCR repertoires showed rising breadth and depth after two AZD1222 doses. White British people made up most donors, females outnumbered males, and clonal diversity was possibly underestimated.

This TCR derives from an adult in good health. The V call is TRBV27, the J call TRBJ2-7; 8 bases are shared with TRBD2. Sequenced material: peripheral blood, taken on day 0 of AZD1222 vaccination. CDR3 region: CASSSLGAGAYEQYF. The CDR3, as DNA: TGTGCCAGCAGTTCTTTAGGAGCGGGAGCCTACGAGCAGTACTTC.